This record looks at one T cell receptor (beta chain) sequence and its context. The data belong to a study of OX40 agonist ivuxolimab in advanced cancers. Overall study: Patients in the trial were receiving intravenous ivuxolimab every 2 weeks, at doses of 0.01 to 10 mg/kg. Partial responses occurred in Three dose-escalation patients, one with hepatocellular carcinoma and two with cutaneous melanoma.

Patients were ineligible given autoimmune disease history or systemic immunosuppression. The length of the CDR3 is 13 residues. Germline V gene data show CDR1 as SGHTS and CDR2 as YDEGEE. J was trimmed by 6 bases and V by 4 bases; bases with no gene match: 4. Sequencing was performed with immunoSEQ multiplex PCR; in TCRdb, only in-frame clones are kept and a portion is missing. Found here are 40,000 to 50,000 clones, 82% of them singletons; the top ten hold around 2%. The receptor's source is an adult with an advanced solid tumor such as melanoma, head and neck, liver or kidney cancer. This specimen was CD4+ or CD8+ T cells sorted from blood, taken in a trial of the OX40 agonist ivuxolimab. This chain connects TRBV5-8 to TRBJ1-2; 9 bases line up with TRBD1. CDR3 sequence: CASSLRQGDGYTF. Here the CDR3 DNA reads TGTGCCAGCAGCCTTAGACAGGGGGATGGCTACACCTTC.